The 22 T cell receptor beta chains presented below share a single source sample, sequenced in a study of T cell clonality in common variable immunodeficiency. This table comes from immunoSEQ multiplex PCR, and its TCRdb copy is limited to in-frame clones, with some not included. The record shows about 35,000 clones for this sample, with no singletons present. The specimen sequenced was peripheral blood mononuclear cells. These receptors were obtained from a person aged 18 to 75 in good health.

This clone was seen repeatedly, ten times or more. The observed sequence ends 3 residues before the CDR3 terminus, with the missing tail filled in from the germline J gene. The rearrangement links TRBV29-1 to TRBJ2-6; no clear D. CDR3 length: 13 amino acids. In germline, CDR1 is SQVTM, CDR2 ANQGSEA. Trimming took off 4 bases at V and 4 bases at J, with 8 bases between the two ends. CDR3 DNA, as far as it was read: TGCAGCGTTGCCCAGACAGGGGCCAACGTC. Translated: CSVAQTGANV. The whole CDR3 region reads CSVAQTGANVLTF. Full variable domain (rest looked up from reference TRBV29-1 and TRBJ2-6): SAVISQKPSRDICQRGTSLTIQCQVDSQVTMMFWYRQQPGQSLTLIATANQGSEATYESGFVIDKFPISRPNLTFSTLTVSNMSPEDSSIYLCSVAQTGANVLTFGAGSRLTVL.

This clone showed up many times. The DNA ends 3 residues before the CDR3 does, and the rest of the CDR3 is filled in from the germline J gene. The chain recombines TRBV30 with TRBJ2-4; 8 bases are a match to TRBD1. The CDR3 consists of 11 residues. Germline V lookup: CDR1 GTSNPN, CDR2 SVGIG (reference sequence). The CDR3 bases that were read are TGTGCTTTTGGACAGGGTCTTGGT. Translation: CAFGQGLG. The whole CDR3 sequence reads CAFGQGLGQYF. Based on the CDR3 plus reference TRBV30 and TRBJ2-4, the full variable domain is SQTIHQWPATLVQPVGSPLSLECTVEGTSNPNLYWYRQAAGRGLQLLFYSVGIGQISSEVPQNLSASRPQDRQFILSSKKLLLSDSGFYLCAFGQGLGQYFGAGTRLSVL.

This clone was counted ten times or more. The read falls 3 residues short of the CDR3 end, and the missing part is taken from the germline J gene. This chain links TRBV7-2 with TRBJ1-2; TRBD1 might be the D (6 bases). The CDR3 spans 14 residues. Looked up from germline, CDR1 is SGHTA and CDR2 is FQGNSA. The chain's CDR3 is CASSLALQGQGYTF. The covered CDR3 bases are TGTGCCAGCAGCTTAGCGTTACAGGGCCAGGGC.

This clone was found many times. The sequenced fragment ends 3 residues before the CDR3 boundary, so the rest is inferred from the germline J gene. The chain carries TRBV9 and TRBJ2-3; perhaps TRBD2 as D (6 bases). V lost 0 bases to trimming and J lost 6 bases, with 14 bases between them. Germline lookup yields CDR1 SGDLS and CDR2 YYNGEE. The CDR3 has 15 amino acids. The CDR3 here is CASSVDAGTPDTQYF. The sequenced part of the CDR3 DNA is TGTGCCAGCAGCGTAGACGCGGGGACCCCGGATACG.

This clone was observed many times. The read halts 3 residues ahead of the CDR3 end, with the missing end drawn from the germline J gene. The chain recombines TRBV7-9 with TRBJ2-5; 13 positions match TRBD2. The CDR3 consists of 15 residues. Unmatched junction bases numbered 10, after V lost 9 bases and J lost 6 bases. Germline CDR1 SEHNR, CDR2 FQNEAQ (reference sequence). CDR3 DNA (partial): TGTGCCAGGGGAGTACTAGCGGGAGGGCCTCAGACC. Translated, it gives CARGVLAGGPQT. The CDR3 in full is CARGVLAGGPQTQYF.

This clone was found many times. The read comes to an end 3 residues before the CDR3 does, leaving the germline J gene to fill in the end. The chain uses TRBV10-3 and TRBJ2-7, with TRBD2 identical over 8 bases. CDR1 and CDR2 (germline): ENHRY, SYGVKD. V shed 6 bases and J 3 bases; nucleotides not matched to a gene: 4. This CDR3 has 13 amino acids. CDR3 DNA (partial): TGTGCCATCAGCTCCGGGACTAGCTACGAG. It yields the protein CAISSGTSYE. The complete CDR3 sequence is CAISSGTSYEQYF.

This clone has at least ten counts. The CDR3 end lies 3 residues beyond the end of the read and is filled in from the germline J gene. The chain uses TRBV28 and TRBJ2-1, with 11 bases that match TRBD2. Losses at the gene ends were 4 bases for V and 0 bases for J; bases not matched to a gene: 8. Germline lookup yields CDR1 MDHEN and CDR2 SYDVKM. The CDR3 covers 18 residues. CDR3 loop: CASSSPRLAGISYNEQFF. The sequenced CDR3 bases are TGTGCCAGCAGTTCTCCCCGACTAGCGGGAATCTCCTACAATGAG.

This clone was counted many times. The sequence runs out 3 residues before the end of the CDR3; the remainder is reconstructed from the germline J gene. This chain uses TRBV20-1 with TRBJ2-5, with 11 bases matching TRBD2. After removal of 2 bases from V and 5 bases from J, the junction contained 7 bases not matched to a gene. This CDR3 comprises 15 residues. Germline V gene lookup returns CDR1 DFQATT and CDR2 SNEGSKA (reference sequence). The sequenced CDR3 bases are TGCAGTGCTAGACCCACTAGCGGGAGAAAGGAGACC. It yields the protein CSARPTSGRKET. The CDR3, in full, reads CSARPTSGRKETQYF.

This clone was detected many times. A clone one base away is much larger, so this may be a read error. The DNA ends 3 residues before the CDR3 does, and the rest of the CDR3 is filled in from the germline J gene. The V call is TRBV20-1, the J call TRBJ2-2, with D perhaps matching TRBD1 (5 bases). CDR1 DFQATT and CDR2 SNEGSKA come from the germline V gene (reference sequence). The CDR3 is made up of 14 amino acids. The covered CDR3 bases are TGCAGTGCTAGAGACTTTCCTGGGGCCAACGTG. It translates to CSARDFPGANV. The complete CDR3 reads CSARDFPGANVLFF.

This clone was seen many times. The missing CDR3 end, 3 residues past where the read stops, is filled in from the germline J gene. This sequence joins TRBV6-4 and TRBJ2-3; a possible D gene is TRBD2 (7 bases). V lost 6 bases and J lost 6, with 13 bases in between. CDR3 length: 13 amino acids. CDR1 is MRHNA, CDR2 SNTAGT, per germline. The DNA read from the CDR3 is TGTGCCAGCAGATTAGGGGGGGGCGATACG. It encodes CASRLGGGDT. The full CDR3 sequence reads CASRLGGGDTQYF.

This clone appeared a few times. The CDR3 end lies 3 residues beyond the end of the read and is filled in from the germline J gene. V usage is TRBV30 and J usage is TRBJ1-2; possibly TRBD1 for D (5 bases). Germline V gene lookup returns CDR1 GTSNPN and CDR2 SVGIG (reference sequence). This CDR3 is built from 13 residues. CDR3 sequence reads: CAWNPDIPYDYTF. CDR3 bases read: TGTGCCTGGAACCCGGACATCCCCTACGAC.

In its sample, this clone was seen many times. The CDR3 is cut off 3 residues early in the read; its end comes from the germline J gene. The rearrangement links TRBV7-2 to TRBJ2-5, with D unresolved. V was shortened by 4 bases and J by 3 bases, with 3 bases between the two germline ends. CDR3 length: 11 amino acids. CDR1 is SGHTA and CDR2 is FQGNSA in the germline V gene. The CDR3 loop reads CASSSEETQYF. The covered CDR3 bases are TGTGCCAGCAGCTCAGAAGAGACC.

This clone occurred many times. The CDR3 sequence is CASSSGQGYGYTF. The part of the CDR3 DNA that was read is TGTGCCAGCAGCTCGGGACAGGGCTATGGC. The chain carries TRBV5-6 and TRBJ1-2; 9 nucleotides match TRBD1. The read ends 3 residues early relative to the CDR3; the germline J gene fills the gap. CDR3 length: 13 amino acids. The germline CDR1 and CDR2 sequences are SGHDT and YYEEEE. V shed 3 bases and J 4 bases; nucleotides not matched to a gene: 1.

In this sample, this clone turned up many times. The read comes to an end 3 residues before the CDR3 does, leaving the germline J gene to fill in the end. The chain employs TRBV18 and TRBJ2-1, with TRBD2 identical over 10 bases. There are 14 residues in the CDR3. The V gene end was trimmed by 8 bases and the J gene end by 4 bases; junction bases not matched to a gene: 5. Germline V gene data show CDR1 as KGHSH and CDR2 as LQKENI. CDR3 DNA, as far as it was read: TGTGCCAGCCGCCCTAGCGGGAGATACAATGAG. Its protein product is CASRPSGRYNE. The CDR3, in full, reads CASRPSGRYNEQFF.

This clone was counted at least ten times. The CDR3 extends 3 residues past the end of the read, so its final part is completed from the germline J gene. The V gene is TRBV14, the J gene TRBJ1-2; tentatively, D is TRBD1 (6 bases). The germline CDR1 and CDR2 sequences are SGHDN and FVKESK. The CDR3 is made up of 14 amino acids. The sequenced part of the CDR3 DNA is TGTGCCAGCAGCCACTCCGGTCCCCAGGGGGGC. Encoded protein: CASSHSGPQGG. The complete CDR3 sequence is CASSHSGPQGGYTF. Combining the CDR3 with reference TRBV14 and TRBJ1-2 gives the whole variable domain EAGVTQFPSHSVIEKGQTVTLRCDPISGHDNLYWYRRVMGKEIKFLLHFVKESKQDESGMPNNRFLAERTGGTYSTLKVQPAELEDSGVYFCASSHSGPQGGYTFGSGTRLTVV.

At least ten counts were recorded for this clone. The read ends 3 residues early relative to the CDR3; the germline J gene fills the gap. The gene calls are TRBV30 and TRBJ2-5, with 13 bases lining up with TRBD2. After removal of 3 bases from V and 5 bases from J, the junction contained 6 bases not matched to a gene. Germline CDR1 and CDR2: GTSNPN and SVGIG (reference sequence). This CDR3 comprises 15 residues. CDR3 DNA, as far as it was read: TGTGCCTGGAGGCTACTAGCGGGAGGGCCGGAGACC. The encoded protein is CAWRLLAGGPET. In full, the CDR3 is CAWRLLAGGPETQYF. The whole variable domain, filled in from reference TRBV30 and TRBJ2-5, reads SQTIHQWPATLVQPVGSPLSLECTVEGTSNPNLYWYRQAAGRGLQLLFYSVGIGQISSEVPQNLSASRPQDRQFILSSKKLLLSDSGFYLCAWRLLAGGPETQYFGPGTRLLVL.

This clone came up many times. The CDR3 extends 3 residues past the end of the read, so its final part is completed from the germline J gene. The J gene is TRBJ2-3, the V gene TRBV16; tentative D call: TRBD2 (5 bases). The ends were cut back, 2 bases at V and 1 base at J, with 10 bases in the middle. The CDR3 runs to 15 residues. Per germline, CDR1 KGHSY and CDR2 FQNENV. The sequenced part of the CDR3 DNA is TGTGCCAGCAGCCAACTGACTAAAGGCACAGATACG. It translates to CASSQLTKGTDT. In full, the CDR3 is CASSQLTKGTDTQYF.

This clone was counted many times. The read gets to within 3 residues of the CDR3 end, and the germline J gene fills in the rest. The chain combines TRBV7-2 with TRBJ1-5; D not certain. CDR1 is SGHTA, CDR2 FQGNSA, per germline. V was trimmed by 4 bases and J by 4 bases, leaving 11 bases between them. The CDR3 is 14 residues long. CDR3 DNA, as far as it was read: TGTGCCAGCAGCTCCCACCCCCAGAATCAGCCC. Its protein product is CASSSHPQNQP. The whole CDR3 sequence is CASSSHPQNQPQHF.

This clone has more than one count but fewer than ten. Sequencing ends 3 residues short of the CDR3 end; the germline J gene provides the rest. The chain employs TRBV5-1 and TRBJ1-1; 7 positions match TRBD1. The trim removed 2 bases at V and 3 bases at J, leaving 1 base unmatched. Germline-derived CDR1 and CDR2 are SGHRS and YFSETQ. This CDR3 is 13 amino acids long. CDR3: CASSFTGDTEAFF. CDR3 bases read: TGCGCCAGCAGCTTCACAGGGGACACTGAA.

This clone was seen many times. The DNA ends 3 residues before the CDR3 does, and the rest of the CDR3 is filled in from the germline J gene. The chain joins TRBV19 to TRBJ2-2, with 9 nucleotides matching TRBD2. Germline V CDR1 and CDR2: LNHDA, SQIVND (reference sequence). The CDR3 has 17 residues. V shed 6 bases, J shed 4 bases, and the junction held 12 bases outside the gene matches. CDR3 DNA (partial): TGTGCCAGTAGGGGGGTACGTGGTAGCGGGAGCACCGGGGAG. Protein: CASRGVRGSGSTGE. The whole CDR3 protein reads CASRGVRGSGSTGELFF.

There are many counts of this clone. The read falls 3 residues short of the CDR3 end, and the missing part is taken from the germline J gene. This sequence joins TRBV7-8 and TRBJ1-5; TRBD1 matches 8 bases. With V trimmed by 5 bases and J by 4 bases, 7 bases remained unmatched. Germline V gene sequence: CDR1 SGHVS, CDR2 FQNEAQ. The CDR3 has 15 amino acids. This chain's CDR3 is CASSPQGAGNQPQHF. The part of the CDR3 DNA that was read is TGTGCCAGCAGCCCCCAGGGGGCTGGGAATCAGCCC.

This clone was seen ten or more times. The missing CDR3 end, 3 residues past where the read stops, is filled in from the germline J gene. This chain uses TRBV6-2 or TRBV6-3 with TRBJ1-6, with 7 bases lining up with TRBD1. The CDR3 spans 16 residues. J gave up 7 bases and V 6 bases, and 12 bases lay outside the gene matches. The germline V gene encodes CDR1 MNHEY and CDR2 SVGEGT. CDR3 bases read: TGTGCCAGCAGGGGAGCCCGGGGACAGTTGAATTCACCC. Its translation is CASRGARGQLNSP. From start to end, the CDR3 is CASRGARGQLNSPLHF.